This T cell receptor beta chain was captured by sequencing in a study of glioma-infiltrating T cells after dendritic cell vaccination. Here immunoSEQ multiplex PCR was the method, and the copy in TCRdb shows in-frame clones only, minus some. The profile shows 93,000 or so clones, about four fifths of them singletons. Comment on this clone: Its specificity is unknown.

Findings and caveats of the study: Patients with more pretreatment TILs had longer time to progression and survival.

Germline values: CDR1 MNHEY, CDR2 SMNVEV (reference sequence). The CDR3 sequence is 13 residues long. Trimming cost V 5 bases and J 8 bases, with 10 bases left between them. The V gene is TRBV27, the J gene TRBJ1-6; D gene ambiguous. The material sequenced was blood, taken before dendritic cell vaccination. The receptor was isolated from a human donor with glioblastoma. The CDR3 DNA reads as TGTGCCAGCAGTCGAGCGGGATATTCACCCCTCCACTTT. It encodes CASSRAGYSPLHF.